This TCR beta chain was obtained from a study of CXCR3-negative and CXCR3-positive naive CD8 T cells. Study-wide findings and caveats: Diversity proved comparably high across both naive subsets and much lower in memory CD8+ cells. Naive cells used TRBV-TRBJ genes in much the same way whether CXCR3-negative or CXCR3-positive; memory cells did not. After cryopreservation, expression of CXCR3 was partially reduced, and most assays were run with fresh PBMCs.

Through 5' RACE with UMI labels, the TRB cDNA libraries were prepared. TCRdb re-called the 5' RACE reads and catalogs CDR3 proteins one per entry, DNA excluded. The repertoire shows about 43,000 distinct CDR3 sequences; the top ten hold roughly 14%. Note on this clonotype: What it binds is unknown.

The clonotype originates from a human donor in good health. Some clones in this sample may be carry-over from other donors' samples. Sequenced material: memory CD8+ T cells from blood.

The CDR3 loop reads CASSTKSSGNTIYF. The chain links TRBV28 to TRBJ1-3. The CDR3 has 14 amino acids. The germline V gene encodes CDR1 MDHEN and CDR2 SYDVKM.